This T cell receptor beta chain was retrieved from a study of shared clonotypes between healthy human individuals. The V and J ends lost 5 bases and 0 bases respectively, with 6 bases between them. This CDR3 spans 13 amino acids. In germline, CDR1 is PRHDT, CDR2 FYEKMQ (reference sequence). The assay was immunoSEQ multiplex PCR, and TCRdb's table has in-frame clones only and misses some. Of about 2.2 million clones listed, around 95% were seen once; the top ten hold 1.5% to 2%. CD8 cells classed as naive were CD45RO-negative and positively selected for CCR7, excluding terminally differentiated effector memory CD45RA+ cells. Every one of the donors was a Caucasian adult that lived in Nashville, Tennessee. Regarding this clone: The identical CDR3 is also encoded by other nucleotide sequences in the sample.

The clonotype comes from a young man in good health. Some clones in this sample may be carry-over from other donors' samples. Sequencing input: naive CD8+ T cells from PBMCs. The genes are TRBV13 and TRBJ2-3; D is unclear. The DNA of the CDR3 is TGTGCCAGCAGCCCCCCCAGCACAGATACGCAGTATTTT. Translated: CASSPPSTDTQYF.